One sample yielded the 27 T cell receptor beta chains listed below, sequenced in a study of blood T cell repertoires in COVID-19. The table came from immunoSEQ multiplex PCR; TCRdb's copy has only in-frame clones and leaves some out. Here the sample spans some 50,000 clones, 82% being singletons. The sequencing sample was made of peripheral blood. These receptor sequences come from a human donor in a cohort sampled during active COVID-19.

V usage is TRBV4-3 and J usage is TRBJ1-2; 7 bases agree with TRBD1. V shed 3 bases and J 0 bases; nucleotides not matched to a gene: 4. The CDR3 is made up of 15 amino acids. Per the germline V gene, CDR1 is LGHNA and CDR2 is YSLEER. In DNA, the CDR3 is TGCGCCAGCAGCCAGAGTACAGGGGCTAACTATGGCTACACCTTC. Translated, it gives CASSQSTGANYGYTF.

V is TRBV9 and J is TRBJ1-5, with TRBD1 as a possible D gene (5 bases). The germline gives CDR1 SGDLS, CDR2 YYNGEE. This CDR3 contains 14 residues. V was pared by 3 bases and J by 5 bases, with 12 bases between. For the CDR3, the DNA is TGTGCCAGCAGCGCCACTCCCAGGGATCAGCCCCAGCATTTT. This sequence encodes CASSATPRDQPQHF.

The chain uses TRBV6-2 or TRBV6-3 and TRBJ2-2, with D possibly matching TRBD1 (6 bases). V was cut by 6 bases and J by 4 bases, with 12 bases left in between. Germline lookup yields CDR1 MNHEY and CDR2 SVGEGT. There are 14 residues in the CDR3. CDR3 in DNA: TGTGCCAGCAGCCTCCGGACAGCCACCGGGGAGCTGTTTTTT. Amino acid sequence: CASSLRTATGELFF.

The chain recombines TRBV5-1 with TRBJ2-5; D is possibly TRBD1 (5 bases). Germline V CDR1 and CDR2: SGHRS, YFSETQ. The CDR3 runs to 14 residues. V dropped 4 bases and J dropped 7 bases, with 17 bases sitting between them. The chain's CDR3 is CASSAVPGKVTQYF. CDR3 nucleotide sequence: TGCGCCAGCAGCGCGGTCCCAGGGAAAGTGACCCAGTACTTC. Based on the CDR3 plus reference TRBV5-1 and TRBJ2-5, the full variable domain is KAGVTQTPRYLIKTRGQQVTLSCSPISGHRSVSWYQQTPGQGLQFLFEYFSETQRNKGNFPGRFSGRQFSNSRSEMNVSTLELGDSALYLCASSAVPGKVTQYFGPGTRLLVL.

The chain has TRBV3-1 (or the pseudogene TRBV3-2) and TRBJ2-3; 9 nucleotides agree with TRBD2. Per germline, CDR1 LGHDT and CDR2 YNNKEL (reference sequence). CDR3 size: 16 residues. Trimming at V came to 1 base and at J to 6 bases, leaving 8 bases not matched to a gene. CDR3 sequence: CASSQGYLAGTDTQYF. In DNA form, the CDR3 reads TGTGCCAGCAGCCAAGGCTACCTAGCGGGAACCGATACGCAGTATTTT.

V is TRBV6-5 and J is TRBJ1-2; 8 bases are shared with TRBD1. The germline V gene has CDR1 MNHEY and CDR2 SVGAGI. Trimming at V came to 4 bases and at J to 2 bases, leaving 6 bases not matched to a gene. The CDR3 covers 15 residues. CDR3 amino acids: CASSSGQGLNYGYTF. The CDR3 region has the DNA TGTGCCAGCAGTTCCGGACAGGGTCTAAACTATGGCTACACCTTC.

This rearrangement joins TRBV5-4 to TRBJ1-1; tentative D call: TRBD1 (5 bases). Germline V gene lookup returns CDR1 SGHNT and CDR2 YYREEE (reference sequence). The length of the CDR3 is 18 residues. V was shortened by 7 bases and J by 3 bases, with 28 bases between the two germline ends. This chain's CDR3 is CASFLGGQGINLDTEAFF. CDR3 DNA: TGTGCCAGCTTTTTGGGAGGGCAGGGAATAAACTTGGACACTGAAGCTTTCTTT.

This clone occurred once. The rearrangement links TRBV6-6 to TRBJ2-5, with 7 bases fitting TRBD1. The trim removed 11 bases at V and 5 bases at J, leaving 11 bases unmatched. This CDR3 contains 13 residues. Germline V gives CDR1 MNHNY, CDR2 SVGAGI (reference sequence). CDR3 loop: CAGQYRGGETQYF. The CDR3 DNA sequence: TGTGCCGGACAATACAGGGGCGGCGAGACCCAGTACTTC.

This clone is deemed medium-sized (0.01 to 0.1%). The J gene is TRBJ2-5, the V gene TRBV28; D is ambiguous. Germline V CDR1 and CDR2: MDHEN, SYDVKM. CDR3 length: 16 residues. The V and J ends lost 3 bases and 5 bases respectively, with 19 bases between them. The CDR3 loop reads CASSFGSFYGYETQYF. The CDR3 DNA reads TGTGCCAGCAGTTTTGGTAGTTTCTACGGGTATGAGACCCAGTACTTC.

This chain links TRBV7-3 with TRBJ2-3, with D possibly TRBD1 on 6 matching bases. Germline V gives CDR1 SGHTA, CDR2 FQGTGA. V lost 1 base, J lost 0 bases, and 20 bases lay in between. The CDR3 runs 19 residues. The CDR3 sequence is CASSLSPIGGVGSTDTQYF. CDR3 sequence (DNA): TGTGCCAGCAGCTTAAGCCCGATAGGGGGTGTAGGCAGCACAGATACGCAGTATTTT.

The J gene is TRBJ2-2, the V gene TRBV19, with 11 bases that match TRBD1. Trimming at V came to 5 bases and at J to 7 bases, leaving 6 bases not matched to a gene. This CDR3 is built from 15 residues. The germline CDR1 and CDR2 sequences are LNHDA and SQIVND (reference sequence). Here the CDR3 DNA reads TGTGCCAGTAGTTCATATGGGACAGGGGGCGGGGAGCTGTTTTTT. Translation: CASSSYGTGGGELFF.

The CDR3 DNA reads TGTGCCAGCAGGGGACAGGGCAACTATGGCTACACCTTC. Protein sequence: CASRGQGNYGYTF. The rearrangement links TRBV6-5 to TRBJ1-2, with 9 nucleotides matching TRBD1. Germline assignment: CDR1 MNHEY and CDR2 SVGAGI. The ends lost 6 bases at V and 2 bases at J; junction bases unmatched: 1. The CDR3 extends over 13 amino acids.

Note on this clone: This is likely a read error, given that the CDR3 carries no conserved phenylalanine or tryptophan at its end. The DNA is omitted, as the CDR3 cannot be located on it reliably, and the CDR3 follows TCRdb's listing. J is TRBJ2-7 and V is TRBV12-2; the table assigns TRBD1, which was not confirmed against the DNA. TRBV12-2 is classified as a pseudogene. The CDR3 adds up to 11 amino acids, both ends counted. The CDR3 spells CASRPPRGHCH.

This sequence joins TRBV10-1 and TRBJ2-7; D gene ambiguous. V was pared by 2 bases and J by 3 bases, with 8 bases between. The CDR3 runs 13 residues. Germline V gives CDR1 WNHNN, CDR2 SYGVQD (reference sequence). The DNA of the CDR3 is TGCGCCAGCAGTGAGGGTGAGAACTACGAGCAGTACTTC. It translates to CASSEGENYEQYF.

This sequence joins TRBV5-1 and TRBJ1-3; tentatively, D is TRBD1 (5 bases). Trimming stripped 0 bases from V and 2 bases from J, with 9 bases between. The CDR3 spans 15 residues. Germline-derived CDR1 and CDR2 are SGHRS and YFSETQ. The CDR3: CASSLDGTAGNTIYF. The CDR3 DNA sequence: TGCGCCAGCAGCTTGGATGGGACTGCTGGAAACACCATATATTTT.

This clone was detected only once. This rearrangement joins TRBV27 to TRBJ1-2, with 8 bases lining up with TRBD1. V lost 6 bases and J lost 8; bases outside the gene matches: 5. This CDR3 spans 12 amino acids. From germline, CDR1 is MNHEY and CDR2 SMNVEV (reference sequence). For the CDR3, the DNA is TGTGCCAGCAGGGACAGGGTGAGGGGCTACACCTTC. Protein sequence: CASRDRVRGYTF.

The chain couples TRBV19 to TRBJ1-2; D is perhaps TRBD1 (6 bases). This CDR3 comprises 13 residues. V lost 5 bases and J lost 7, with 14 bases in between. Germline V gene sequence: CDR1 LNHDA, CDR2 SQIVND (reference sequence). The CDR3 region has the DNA TGTGCCAGTAGTCCCCCACAGGGATCTGGCTACACCTTC. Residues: CASSPPQGSGYTF.

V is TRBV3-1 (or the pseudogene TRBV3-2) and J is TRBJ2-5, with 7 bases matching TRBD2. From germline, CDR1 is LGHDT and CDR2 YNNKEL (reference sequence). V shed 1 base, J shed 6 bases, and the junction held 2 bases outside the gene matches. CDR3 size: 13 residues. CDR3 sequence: CASSQGLAQTQYF. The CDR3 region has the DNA TGTGCCAGCAGCCAAGGACTAGCACAGACCCAGTACTTC.

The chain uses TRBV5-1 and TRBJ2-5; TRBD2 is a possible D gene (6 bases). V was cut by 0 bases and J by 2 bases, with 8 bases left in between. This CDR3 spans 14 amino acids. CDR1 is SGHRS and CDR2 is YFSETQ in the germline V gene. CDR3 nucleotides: TGCGCCAGCAGCTTGGAGGCGGGGCAAGAGACCCAGTACTTC. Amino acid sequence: CASSLEAGQETQYF.

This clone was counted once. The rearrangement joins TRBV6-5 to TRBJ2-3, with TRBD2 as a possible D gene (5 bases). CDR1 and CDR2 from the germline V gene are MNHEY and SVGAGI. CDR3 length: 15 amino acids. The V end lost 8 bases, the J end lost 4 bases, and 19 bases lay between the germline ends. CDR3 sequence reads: CASGPDREGADTQYF. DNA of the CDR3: TGTGCCAGCGGGCCCGACCGTGAGGGCGCAGATACGCAGTATTTT.

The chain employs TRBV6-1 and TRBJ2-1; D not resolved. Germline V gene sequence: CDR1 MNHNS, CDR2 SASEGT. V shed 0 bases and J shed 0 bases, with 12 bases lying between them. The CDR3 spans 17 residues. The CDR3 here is CASSEALLAGSYNEQFF. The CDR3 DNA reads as TGTGCCAGCAGTGAAGCGCTTCTGGCAGGCTCCTACAATGAGCAGTTCTTC.

The DNA for the CDR3 is TGCGCCAGCAGCCAAGCACCGCAGGCTAACTATGGCTACACCTTC. This translates into CASSQAPQANYGYTF. This rearrangement joins TRBV4-3 to TRBJ1-2, with D hard to call. The germline gives CDR1 LGHNA, CDR2 YSLEER. This CDR3 region has 15 residues. Trimming pared 1 base from V and 0 bases from J, leaving 9 bases between.

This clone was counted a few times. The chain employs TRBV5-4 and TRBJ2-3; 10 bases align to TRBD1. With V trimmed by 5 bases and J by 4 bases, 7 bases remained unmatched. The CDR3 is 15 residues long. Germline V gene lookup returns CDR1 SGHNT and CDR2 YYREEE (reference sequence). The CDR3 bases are TGTGCCAGCAGTTCCGGGACAGGGGATCCAGATACGCAGTATTTT. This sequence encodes CASSSGTGDPDTQYF.

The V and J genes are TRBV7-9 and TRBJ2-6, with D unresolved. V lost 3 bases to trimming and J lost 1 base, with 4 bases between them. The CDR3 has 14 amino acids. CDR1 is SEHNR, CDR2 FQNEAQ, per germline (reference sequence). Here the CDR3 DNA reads TGTGCCAGCAGCTTCCTATCTGGGGCCAACGTCCTGACTTTC. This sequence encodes CASSFLSGANVLTF.

The CDR3 loop reads CASSPRGKAYEQYF. The CDR3 DNA sequence: TGTGCCAGCAGCCCCAGGGGGAAAGCCTACGAGCAGTACTTC. The chain joins TRBV3-1 (or the pseudogene TRBV3-2) to TRBJ2-7; 7 nucleotides agree with TRBD1. The germline gives CDR1 LGHDT, CDR2 YNNKEL (reference sequence). The V gene end was trimmed by 4 bases and the J gene end by 2 bases; junction bases not matched to a gene: 5. The CDR3 runs 14 residues.

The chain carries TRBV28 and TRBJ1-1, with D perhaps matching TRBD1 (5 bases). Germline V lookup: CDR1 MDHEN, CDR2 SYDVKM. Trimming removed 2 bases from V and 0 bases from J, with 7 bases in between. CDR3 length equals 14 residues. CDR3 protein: CASSLGDLNTEAFF. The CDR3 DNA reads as TGTGCCAGCAGTTTAGGGGACTTGAACACTGAAGCTTTCTTT.

As DNA, the CDR3 is TGTGCCACTTCGGACAGCATGAACACTGAAGCTTTCTTT. Protein: CATSDSMNTEAFF. The chain carries TRBV10-3 and TRBJ1-1; TRBD1 might be the D (6 bases). Trimming removed 10 bases from V and 0 bases from J, with 12 bases in between. In germline, CDR1 is ENHRY, CDR2 SYGVKD. CDR3 length: 13 amino acids.